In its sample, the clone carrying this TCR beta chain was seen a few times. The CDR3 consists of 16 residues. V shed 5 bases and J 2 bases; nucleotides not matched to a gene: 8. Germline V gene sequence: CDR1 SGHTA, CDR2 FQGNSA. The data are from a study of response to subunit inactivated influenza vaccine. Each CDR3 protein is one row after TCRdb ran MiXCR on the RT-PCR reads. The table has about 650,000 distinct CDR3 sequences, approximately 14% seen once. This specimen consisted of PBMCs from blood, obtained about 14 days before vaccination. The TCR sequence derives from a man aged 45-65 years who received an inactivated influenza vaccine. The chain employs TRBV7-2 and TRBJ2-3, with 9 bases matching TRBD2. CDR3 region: CASSNAGLADTDTQYF. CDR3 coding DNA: TGTGCCAGCAGCAACGCGGGACTAGCAGACACAGATACGCAGTATTTT.